This T cell receptor beta chain derives from a study of blood T cell repertoires in COVID-19. Authors' processing steps: Estimated nucleated cell counts came from reference gene primer amplification. Data came from immunoSEQ multiplex PCR; TCRdb stores just in-frame clones and leaves some out. The V and J calls and the clone size are those of that table, but D and trimming were determined from the DNA. The sample shows 200,000 to 300,000 clones, around 85% of them seen only once. V shed 5 bases and J shed 6 bases, with 19 bases lying between them. Germline CDR1 MDHEN, CDR2 SYDVKM. CDR3 size: 15 residues.

The chain carries TRBV28 and TRBJ1-1; possibly TRBD1 for D (6 bases). Sequenced: PBMCs or T cells enriched from blood (not recorded which). This sequence was found in a woman aged 40 to 50 with acute COVID-19. CDR3 loop: CASSPPGDTLSEAFF. Written as DNA, the CDR3 is TGTGCCAGCAGTCCCCCCGGGGACACCCTCTCTGAAGCTTTCTTT.